This T cell receptor beta chain was captured in a study of cytomegalovirus exposure and HLA in healthy donors. For this clone: What it recognizes is unknown.

In the PCR, 60 Vbeta and 13 Jbeta primers were used. Some clones are missing from TCRdb's copy, which holds only in-frame ones; the method was immunoSEQ multiplex PCR. This table has about 180,000 clones, approximately 83% appearing once. Overall study results and limits: Exclusion as indistinguishable affected some V segments, including TRBV6-2 and TRBV6-3. Donors were assumed by presence/absence analyses to have roughly uniform sequencing depth. Earlier results showed most TCR beta V segments being productive about 90% or about 30% of the time. Later work showed greater clonal expansion in HLA-associated TCR beta chains than in equally common others.

The V segment lost 4 bases and the J segment 7 bases; nucleotides outside the gene matches: 11. Germline V gene sequence: CDR1 SGHDN, CDR2 FVKESK. This CDR3 is 16 amino acids long. Sample: PBMCs. This rearrangement joins TRBV14 to TRBJ2-1; TRBD2 matches 9 bases. The source is a boy younger than 10 in good health and CMV-seronegative. CDR3 in amino acids: CASSPIGASGKNEQFF. In DNA, the CDR3 is TGTGCCAGCAGCCCCATCGGGGCTAGCGGGAAGAATGAGCAGTTCTTC.